This is a list of T cell receptor beta chains from one sample in a study of blood T cell repertoires in COVID-19. Sequencing used immunoSEQ multiplex PCR; TCRdb keeps in-frame clones, though not all of them. This sample carries hundreds of thousands of clones, around 90% of them seen once, and the ten largest clones take over 1.3%. Sequenced sample: peripheral blood. The receptor set was obtained from a man at least 80 years old with acute or convalescent COVID-19. CDR3s include the opening cysteine and the closing phenylalanine or tryptophan. A D gene is named only where the DNA matches it firmly. Only part of the rows carry a size: once, few, many, or a class if the clone is expanded.

TRBJ2-3,.,TRBV19,.,CASSLGGIDTDTQYF,TGTGCCAGTAGCCTAGGAGGGATAGACACAGATACGCAGTATTTT
TRBJ2-3,.,TRBV4-1,TRBD2,CASHAVAGGTDTQYF,TGCGCCAGCCACGCGGTAGCGGGGGGCACAGATACGCAGTATTTT
TRBJ2-5,.,TRBV9,.,CASSVGGETQYF,TGTGCCAGCAGCGTAGGAGGGGAGACCCAGTACTTC
TRBJ1-1,.,TRBV19,.,CASSIGPTGRRAEAFF,TGTGCCAGTAGTATAGGTCCGACGGGGAGAAGGGCTGAAGCTTTCTTT
TRBJ2-7,few,TRBV13,.,CASSSRQVTYEQYF,TGTGCCAGCAGCTCAAGACAGGTCACCTACGAGCAGTACTTC
TRBJ2-6,.,TRBV18,TRBD1,CASSPTGSGANVLTF,TGTGCCAGCTCACCGACAGGGTCTGGGGCCAACGTCCTGACTTTC
TRBJ2-5,.,TRBV28,.,CASSLVGDLQETQYF,TGTGCCAGCAGTTTAGTGGGAGATCTCCAAGAGACCCAGTACTTC
TRBJ2-7,.,TRBV9,.,CASSVGVSPYEQYF,TGTGCCAGCAGCGTAGGGGTTAGCCCCTACGAGCAGTACTTC
TRBJ2-1,.,TRBV5-1,TRBD1,CASSRSRTGIDNEQFF,TGCGCCAGCAGCCGGAGCCGGACAGGGATCGACAATGAGCAGTTCTTC
TRBJ1-6,.,TRBV6-1,.,CASSEAGGSTYNSPLHF,TGTGCCAGCAGTGAAGCGGGGGGTAGCACCTATAATTCACCCCTCCACTTT
TRBJ1-6,few,TRBV6-2/TRBV6-3,TRBD1,CASSLGQPAYSPLHF,TGTGCCAGCAGTCTGGGACAGCCGGCGTATTCACCCCTCCACTTT
TRBJ1-2,.,TRBV7-8,.,CASSLDGRYYTF,TGTGCCAGCAGCTTAGACGGGAGGTACTACACCTTC
TRBJ2-7,.,TRBV29-1,.,CSVTGFSYEQYF,TGCAGCGTTACGGGATTCTCCTACGAGCAGTACTTC
TRBJ1-2,once,TRBV6-1,TRBD1,CASSEASTGDLYGYTF,TGTGCCAGCAGTGAAGCTTCGACAGGGGACTTGTATGGCTACACCTTC
TRBJ2-3,.,TRBV11-3,.,CASSLSGYITDTQYF,TGTGCCAGCAGCTTGAGCGGCTATATCACAGATACGCAGTATTTT
TRBJ2-1,.,TRBV7-2,.,CASSLATRGNEQFF,TGTGCCAGCAGCTTAGCGACAAGGGGCAATGAGCAGTTCTTC
TRBJ1-2,once,TRBV7-2,.,CASSTYRDGYTF,TGTGCCAGCAGCACCTACAGGGATGGCTACACCTTC
TRBJ2-3,.,TRBV11-2,TRBD1,CASSSTGTGNTDTQYF,TGTGCCAGCAGCTCCACCGGGACAGGTAACACAGATACGCAGTATTTT
TRBJ2-1,.,TRBV5-1,TRBD1,CASSTTGDAYNEQFF,TGCGCCAGCAGCACGACAGGGGATGCCTACAATGAGCAGTTCTTC
TRBJ2-3,.,TRBV11-2,TRBD2,CASSLDRAGVSDTQYF,TGTGCCAGCAGCTTAGATCGGGCGGGAGTGTCAGATACGCAGTATTTT
TRBJ2-1,.,TRBV5-5,TRBD2,CASSLRLAGAEEQFF,TGTGCCAGCAGCTTGAGGCTAGCGGGAGCTGAGGAGCAGTTCTTC
TRBJ2-5,.,TRBV4-1,TRBD1,CASSPPTGEETQYF,TGCGCCAGCAGCCCCCCGACAGGGGAAGAGACCCAGTACTTC
TRBJ1-4,.,TRBV19,TRBD1,CASSLGTGLTNEKLFF,TGTGCCAGTAGTCTCGGGACAGGGCTTACTAATGAAAAACTGTTTTTT
TRBJ1-1,.,TRBV11-3,.,CASSQRGGEAFF,TGTGCCAGCAGCCAGAGAGGCGGTGAAGCTTTCTTT
TRBJ2-1,.,TRBV7-6,TRBD2,CASSPYSGRVSNEQFF,TGTGCCAGCAGCCCCTATAGCGGGAGGGTATCCAATGAGCAGTTCTTC
TRBJ1-3,.,TRBV9,.,CASSVVPTSSGNTIYF,TGTGCCAGCAGCGTAGTCCCTACTAGCTCTGGAAACACCATATATTTT
TRBJ2-7,.,TRBV11-1,.,CASSPRVQGNHEQYF,TGTGCCAGCAGCCCAAGGGTACAGGGAAACCACGAGCAGTACTTC
TRBJ2-1,.,TRBV19,TRBD2,CATYLGAGGPNEQFF,TGTGCCACCTATCTTGGAGCGGGAGGGCCAAATGAGCAGTTCTTC
TRBJ2-1,few,TRBV28,TRBD2,CASSLAWGGQFF,TGTGCCAGCAGTTTAGCTTGGGGGGGGCAGTTCTTC
TRBJ1-1,.,TRBV29-1,TRBD1,CSFSKFGQGDEAFF,TGCAGCTTCTCCAAATTCGGACAGGGAGATGAAGCTTTCTTT
TRBJ2-1,.,TRBV7-2,.,CASSLSSSGRISYNEQFF,TGTGCCAGCAGCTTAAGTAGTAGCGGACGGATTTCCTACAATGAGCAGTTCTTC
TRBJ2-4,many,TRBV19,.,CASSLQGEGKNIQYF,TGTGCCAGTAGTTTACAGGGGGAGGGCAAAAACATTCAGTACTTC
TRBJ2-5,.,TRBV11-2,TRBD2,CASSLDLAGGLETQYF,TGTGCCAGCAGCTTAGATCTAGCGGGGGGGCTTGAGACCCAGTACTTC
TRBJ2-1,.,TRBV7-2,TRBD2,CASSFWTSGGNEQFF,TGTGCCAGCAGCTTTTGGACTAGCGGGGGGAATGAGCAGTTCTTC
TRBJ1-2,.,TRBV3-1/TRBV3-2,.,CASSLDSNYGYTF,TGTGCCAGCAGCCTAGACAGTAACTATGGCTACACCTTC
TRBJ1-5,once,TRBV2,.,CASSDEPSNQPQHF,TGTGCCAGCAGTGATGAGCCAAGCAATCAGCCCCAGCATTTT
TRBJ1-1,.,TRBV6-5,TRBD1,CASRQGGSTEAFF,TGTGCCAGCAGACAGGGGGGAAGCACTGAAGCTTTCTTT
TRBJ1-1,.,TRBV7-9,.,CASSPAGGRNEAFF,TGTGCCAGCAGCCCCGCCGGGGGGCGCAATGAAGCTTTCTTT
TRBJ1-5,once,TRBV6-2/TRBV6-3,TRBD1,CASSYLHRLTGGYSNQPQHF,TGTGCCAGCAGTTACCTCCACCGATTGACAGGGGGGTATAGCAATCAGCCCCAGCATTTT
TRBJ1-1,few,TRBV13,.,CASSSNRVTEAFF,TGTGCCAGCAGCTCGAACAGGGTAACTGAAGCTTTCTTT
TRBJ2-3,.,TRBV4-2,TRBD1,CASSQGQGRDTQYF,TGTGCCAGCAGCCAAGGACAGGGCCGGGATACGCAGTATTTT
TRBJ2-7,.,TRBV2,TRBD2,CASSGVSGTSGPPRYEQYF,TGTGCCAGCAGTGGTGTCTCCGGGACTAGCGGACCCCCGCGCTACGAGCAGTACTTC
TRBJ2-7,.,TRBV19,.,CASSPRTASYEQYF,TGTGCCAGTAGTCCCCGGACAGCCAGCTACGAGCAGTACTTC
TRBJ1-2,.,TRBV10-2,.,CASRGDINYGYTF,TGCGCCAGCAGGGGGGACATTAACTATGGCTACACCTTC
TRBJ2-7,.,TRBV16,.,CASSPRWGDGEQYF,TGTGCCAGCAGCCCGCGATGGGGGGATGGGGAGCAGTACTTC
TRBJ1-2,.,TRBV6-1,.,CASSESWGGLGRGYTF,TGTGCCAGCAGTGAATCCTGGGGGGGATTGGGCCGTGGCTACACCTTC
TRBJ2-6,.,TRBV28,.,CASSSLGGAKGANVLTF,TGTGCCAGCAGTTCCTTGGGGGGAGCGAAGGGGGCCAACGTCCTGACTTTC
TRBJ1-1,.,TRBV5-4,.,CASSFQAGVMNTEAFF,TGTGCCAGCAGCTTTCAGGCAGGCGTTATGAACACTGAAGCTTTCTTT
TRBJ2-2,.,TRBV29-1,.,CSVEISGGAGELFF,TGCAGCGTTGAAATTTCGGGGGGCGCCGGGGAGCTGTTTTTT
TRBJ1-5,.,TRBV6-2/TRBV6-3,.,CASSSNSNQPQHF,TGTGCCAGCAGCTCCAATAGCAATCAGCCCCAGCATTTT
TRBJ1-3,.,TRBV28,.,CASSFGGRNTIYF,TGTGCCAGCAGTTTTGGGGGGAGAAACACCATATATTTT
TRBJ2-5,.,TRBV9,TRBD2,CASSPGLAGGTETQYF,TGTGCCAGCAGTCCCGGGCTAGCGGGAGGAACAGAGACCCAGTACTTC